The 9 T cell receptor beta chains below come from one sample, sequenced in a study of blood T cells in healthy people across ages. PCR was performed a second time for about 7 to 11 cycles using a sample-barcoded 5' primer and a J-beta primer mix. MiXCR was run by TCRdb on the 5' RACE reads, yielding one entry per CDR3 protein. The sample lists 850,000 to 1,000,000 distinct CDR3 sequences; roughly 51% were seen once. The specimen was blood. These receptors all stem from a woman between 55 and 75 years old in good health.

Remarks on this clonotype: The junction does not match germline at one end; this may be a read error. This chain links TRBV29-1 with TRBJ2-5, with D perhaps assigned TRBD1 or TRBD2 (6 bases each). The CDR3 spans 15 residues. CDR1 is SQVTM, CDR2 ANQGSEA, per germline. The DNA of the CDR3 is TGCAGCGTTGCCGGGGGCCGACAGAGCCAAGAGACCCTGTACTTC. It codes for CSVAGGRQSQETLYF.

In its sample, this clonotype was seen a few times. The chain recombines TRBV11-2 with TRBJ2-5; 11 bases align to TRBD1. Germline V CDR1 and CDR2: SGHAT, FQNNGV. This CDR3 comprises 15 residues. V lost 4 bases and J lost 11; bases outside the gene matches: 12. This CDR3 is CASSSAGQGVRGQYF. The DNA of the CDR3 is TGTGCCAGCAGCTCCGCGGGACAGGGGGTTCGGGGGCAGTACTTC.

The CDR3 loop is CSARATRTGRSYEQYF. The CDR3 DNA reads as TGCAGTGCTAGAGCCACGCGGACAGGGAGGTCCTACGAGCAGTACTTC. V usage is TRBV20-1 and J usage is TRBJ2-7, with 8 bases aligning to TRBD1. CDR1 is DFQATT and CDR2 is SNEGSKA in the germline V gene (reference sequence). The length of the CDR3 is 16 residues. V gave up 1 base and J gave up 1 base; unmatched junction bases: 9.

This clonotype was observed a few times. The chain employs TRBV6-5 and TRBJ1-1; TRBD1 is a possible D gene (6 bases). Trimming pared 10 bases from V and 1 base from J, leaving 13 bases between. Per germline, CDR1 MNHEY and CDR2 SVGAGI. This CDR3 spans 13 amino acids. The CDR3 is CATQAGANTEAFF. The CDR3 region has the DNA TGTGCCACCCAGGCAGGGGCGAACACTGAAGCTTTCTTT.

Comment on this clonotype: This may stem from a read error, because a much larger clone lies one nucleotide away. J is TRBJ2-1 and V is TRBV20-1, with TRBD2 identical over 7 bases. Germline V gene sequence: CDR1 DFQATT, CDR2 SNEGSKA (reference sequence). The CDR3 length is 15 residues. V shed 8 bases, J shed 2 bases, and the junction held 12 bases outside the gene matches. CDR3 DNA sequence: TGCAGTACTACGTGGCTAGCGGAGACCTACAATGAGCAGTTCTTC. Protein product: CSTTWLAETYNEQFF.

The rearrangement joins TRBV19 to TRBJ2-4, with 8 bases lining up with TRBD1. The last part of the DNA fits TRBJ2-7 better; the J call may be wrong. The CDR3 is 14 residues long. Germline CDR1 reads LNHDA; CDR2 reads SQIVND (reference sequence). CDR3 sequence (DNA): TGTGCCAGTAGTATCCGGGACAGGAACTACGAGCAGTACTTC. Its protein product is CASSIRDRNYEQYF.

The V and J genes are TRBV20-1 and TRBJ2-1, with D perhaps TRBD2 (6 bases). CDR3 size: 16 residues. Germline V gene lookup returns CDR1 DFQATT and CDR2 SNEGSKA (reference sequence). V dropped 3 bases and J dropped 0 bases, with 15 bases sitting between them. CDR3 bases: TGCAGTGCTAGCCAGGACTATCCAACCTCCTACAATGAGCAGTTCTTC. This codes for CSASQDYPTSYNEQFF.

V usage is TRBV3-1 and J usage is TRBJ2-7, with D possibly being TRBD2 (6 bases). V was clipped by 6 bases and J by 7 bases, with 22 bases between them. The CDR3 loop spans 15 amino acids. Looked up from germline, CDR1 is LGHDT and CDR2 is YNNKEL (reference sequence). The CDR3 region is CASSLGGEFDNEQYF. The CDR3 DNA is TGTGCCAGCAGTTTGGGAGGTGAGTTTGACAATGAGCAGTACTTC.

The sample holds a few counts of this clonotype. The chain has TRBV7-9 and TRBJ1-2; D may be TRBD1 (6 bases). Trimming removed 3 bases at V and 0 bases at J, with 11 bases between. Germline values: CDR1 SEHNR, CDR2 FQNEAQ (reference sequence). The CDR3 is 15 residues long. In nucleotides, the CDR3 is TGTGCCAGCAGCTTCCCCGGGACATCTAACTATGGCTACACCTTC. This encodes CASSFPGTSNYGYTF.